The 29 T cell receptor beta chains below all came from one sample that was sequenced in a study of Ad26.COV2.S vaccination and SARS-CoV-2 variants. Treatment described: approximately 18 received Ad26.COV2.S at low or high dose, single or two shots; 5 received placebo; per-sample allocation not given. Sample collection was performed on day 63 after the first vaccine or placebo injection. Assay: immunoSEQ multiplex PCR; the TCRdb copy retains only in-frame clones and omits some. Found here are 430,000 or so clones, approximately 92% of them singletons; the top ten hold 9% to 15%. The sequencing used peripheral blood, collected in a trial of Ad26.COV2.S vaccine versus placebo. These receptors originate from a person aged 18-65 years who received the Ad26.COV2.S COVID-19 vaccine or a placebo.

The chain joins TRBV4-1 to TRBJ2-7, with 9 positions matching TRBD2. Germline CDR1 reads MGHRA; CDR2 reads YSYEKL. CDR3 length: 20 residues. With 0 bases clipped from V and 4 bases from J, the junction kept 19 bases outside the gene matches. This CDR3 reads CASSQEMSGRMGPTGYEQYF. The DNA of the CDR3 is TGCGCCAGCAGCCAAGAAATGAGCGGGAGGATGGGTCCAACGGGGTACGAGCAGTACTTC.

This clone was observed a few times. V usage is TRBV4-2 and J usage is TRBJ2-5; 7 nucleotides align to TRBD2. V trimming: 0 bases; J trimming: 5 bases; junction bases outside the gene matches: 12. CDR3 length: 17 residues. Germline V CDR1 and CDR2: LGHNA, YNFKEQ. CDR3 DNA: TGTGCCAGCAGCCAAGAAGGTGGTAGCGGGTTTTTCGAGACCCAGTACTTC. It codes for CASSQEGGSGFFETQYF.

The V gene is TRBV19, the J gene TRBJ2-2, with TRBD1 identical over 8 bases. CDR1 and CDR2 (germline): LNHDA, SQIVND (reference sequence). The V gene end was trimmed by 5 bases and the J gene end by 3 bases; junction bases not matched to a gene: 11. CDR3 length: 17 amino acids. The CDR3 reads CASSVNQGAQDTGELFF. As DNA, the CDR3 is TGTGCCAGTAGTGTTAATCAGGGGGCGCAGGACACCGGGGAGCTGTTTTTT.

The chain joins TRBV19 to TRBJ1-5; D is possibly TRBD1 (5 bases). V was clipped by 6 bases and J by 4 bases, with 13 bases between them. Germline V gene lookup returns CDR1 LNHDA and CDR2 SQIVND (reference sequence). The CDR3 sequence is 14 residues long. The CDR3 sequence is CASSPIGGNQPQHF. The DNA of the CDR3 is TGTGCCAGTAGCCCAATCGGGGGAAATCAGCCCCAGCATTTT.

J is TRBJ2-1 and V is TRBV24-1; no clear D. CDR1 is KGHDR and CDR2 is SFDVKD in the germline V gene. V gave up 5 bases and J gave up 6 bases, with 10 bases separating them. The CDR3 spans 13 residues. CDR3 DNA sequence: TGTGCCACCAGTGGGAGAGGTACCAATGAGCAGTTCTTC. This sequence encodes CATSGRGTNEQFF.

This clone was detected once. The rearrangement links TRBV12-3 or TRBV12-4 to TRBJ2-3; D ambiguous. V lost 6 bases to trimming and J lost 2 bases, with 9 bases between them. The CDR3 is made up of 13 amino acids. CDR3 sequence (DNA): TGTGCCAGCAGGGCCGGGTCCACAGATACGCAGTATTTT. Its protein is CASRAGSTDTQYF.

The chain joins TRBV7-3 to TRBJ2-3; D possibly matches TRBD1 or TRBD2 (6 bases each). V was cut by 8 bases and J by 6 bases, with 15 bases left in between. The CDR3 sequence is 13 residues long. Germline lookup yields CDR1 SGHTA and CDR2 FQGTGA. Written as DNA, the CDR3 is TGTGCCAGCTCTTTTATAGGGGGGGATACGCAGTATTTT. This codes for CASSFIGGDTQYF.

This clone was recorded a few times. The chain uses TRBV7-2 and TRBJ2-7, with 8 nucleotides matching TRBD1. The trim removed 5 bases at V and 2 bases at J, leaving 14 bases unmatched. In germline, CDR1 is SGHTA, CDR2 FQGNSA. The length of the CDR3 is 17 residues. The DNA of the CDR3 is TGTGCCAGCAGCGACTCACCGGGACAGGTAACAGCCTACGAGCAGTACTTC. Its translation is CASSDSPGQVTAYEQYF. The variable domain in full, completed from reference TRBV7-2 and TRBJ2-7, reads GAGVSQSPSNKVTEKGKDVELRCDPISGHTALYWYRQSLGQGLEFLIYFQGNSAPDKSGLPSDRFSAERTGGSVSTLTIQRTQQEDSAVYLCASSDSPGQVTAYEQYFGPGTRLTVT.

The chain couples TRBV2 to TRBJ2-1; 8 nucleotides agree with TRBD2. V was clipped by 5 bases and J by 4 bases; unmatched bases: 7. CDR3 size: 15 residues. Per germline, CDR1 SNHLY and CDR2 FYNNEI. CDR3 sequence reads: CASSLSGSRYNEQFF. The CDR3 DNA follows: TGTGCCAGCAGTCTCAGCGGGAGTAGGTACAATGAGCAGTTCTTC.

The J gene is TRBJ2-7, the V gene TRBV6-6; 7 nucleotides align to TRBD1. The CDR3 runs 13 residues. V lost 2 bases to trimming and J lost 7 bases; unmatched junction nucleotides: 5. The V gene's germline CDR1 is MNHNY and CDR2 SVGAGI (reference sequence). The DNA for the CDR3 is TGTGCCAGCAGTTACCCGACAGGGCGTGAGCAGTACTTC. This sequence encodes CASSYPTGREQYF.

The chain links TRBV18 to TRBJ1-3; D is undetermined. CDR1 KGHSH and CDR2 LQKENI come from the germline V gene. CDR3 size: 17 residues. Trimming cost V 0 bases and J 0 bases, with 12 bases left between them. As DNA, the CDR3 is TGTGCCAGCTCACCACCACCCGGTGAGGGCTCTGGAAACACCATATATTTT. Translation: CASSPPPGEGSGNTIYF.

In its sample, this clone was seen once. The rearrangement uses TRBV10-3 and TRBJ2-7; 9 bases are shared with TRBD2. The CDR3 runs 13 residues. CDR1 ENHRY and CDR2 SYGVKD come from the germline V gene. The ends lost 10 bases at V and 6 bases at J; junction bases unmatched: 10. This chain's CDR3 is CATSGREGLEQYF. CDR3 in DNA: TGTGCCACGTCCGGGCGGGAGGGCCTCGAGCAGTACTTC.

This clone was counted between two and nine times. The gene calls are TRBV18 and TRBJ1-3, with D possibly TRBD1 on 6 matching bases. Per germline, CDR1 KGHSH and CDR2 LQKENI. The length of the CDR3 is 16 residues. Trimming pared 6 bases from V and 0 bases from J, leaving 15 bases between. The CDR3 sequence: CASSRTVHNSGNTIYF. In DNA, the CDR3 is TGTGCCAGCTCCCGGACAGTTCATAACTCTGGAAACACCATATATTTT.

This sequence joins TRBV4-2 and TRBJ1-2; unclear D gene. Trimming stripped 4 bases from V and 5 bases from J, with 20 bases between. Germline CDR1 and CDR2: LGHNA and YNFKEQ. The CDR3 contains 16 residues. CDR3 residues: CASSPAPSGSRYGYTF. DNA for the CDR3: TGTGCCAGCAGCCCAGCCCCGTCCGGGTCCCGTTATGGCTACACCTTC.

The V call is TRBV7-2, the J call TRBJ2-7; D may be TRBD1 (5 bases). Trimming shortened V by 7 bases and J by 6 bases, and 16 bases separated the two germline ends. CDR1 SGHTA and CDR2 FQGNSA come from the germline V gene. The CDR3 has 13 amino acids. In DNA, the CDR3 is TGTGCCAGCACCCAAACAGGTAGAGGCGAGCAGTACTTC. Its protein is CASTQTGRGEQYF. Full variable domain (rest looked up from reference TRBV7-2 and TRBJ2-7): GAGVSQSPSNKVTEKGKDVELRCDPISGHTALYWYRQSLGQGLEFLIYFQGNSAPDKSGLPSDRFSAERTGGSVSTLTIQRTQQEDSAVYLCASTQTGRGEQYFGPGTRLTVT.

This chain joins TRBV18 and TRBJ2-1; 10 bases agree with TRBD2. V dropped 2 bases and J dropped 7; count of bases not matched to a gene: 5. The CDR3 contains 15 residues. Germline lookup yields CDR1 KGHSH and CDR2 LQKENI. In DNA form, the CDR3 reads TGTGCCAGCTCACCAGCTAGCGGGAGTGGTAATGAGCAGTTCTTC. Protein sequence: CASSPASGSGNEQFF.

This chain connects TRBV2 to TRBJ1-1, with D possibly TRBD1 on 6 matching bases. Germline lookup yields CDR1 SNHLY and CDR2 FYNNEI. This CDR3 has 14 residues. V lost 3 bases and J lost 4, with 12 bases in between. CDR3 nucleotide sequence: TGTGCCAGCAGTGATGGGGGCCGGGGCACTGAAGCTTTCTTT. It is translated as CASSDGGRGTEAFF. Using reference TRBV2 and TRBJ1-1 for the parts outside the CDR3, the full variable domain is EPEVTQTPSHQVTQMGQEVILRCVPISNHLYFYWYRQILGQKVEFLVSFYNNEISEKSEIFDDQFSVERPDGSNFTLKIRSTKLEDSAMYFCASSDGGRGTEAFFGQGTRLTVV.

This sequence joins TRBV9 and TRBJ2-2, with a weak D call TRBD2 (5 bases). The CDR3 has 15 residues. Germline-derived CDR1 and CDR2 are SGDLS and YYNGEE. V lost 4 bases, J lost 1 base, and 11 bases lay in between. Here the CDR3 reads CASSLRTQNTGELFF. The CDR3 DNA is TGTGCCAGCAGCCTCAGGACTCAGAACACCGGGGAGCTGTTTTTT.

The rearrangement links TRBV28 to TRBJ1-4; tentative D call: TRBD1 (5 bases). This CDR3 comprises 14 residues. Trimming cost V 3 bases and J 5 bases, with 10 bases left between them. From germline, CDR1 is MDHEN and CDR2 SYDVKM. CDR3 in DNA: TGTGCCAGCAGTTTCGGGGGTCGGAATGAAAAACTGTTTTTT. Its translation: CASSFGGRNEKLFF.

This clone showed up just a few times. The V call is TRBV7-9, the J call TRBJ1-1; D ambiguous. Germline CDR1 is SEHNR and CDR2 is FQNEAQ (reference sequence). The CDR3 length is 12 residues. V shed 5 bases and J shed 11 bases, with 15 bases lying between them. CDR3 nucleotide sequence: TGTGCCAGCAGCGTACCCCAAGGGCGGGCTTTCTTT. Residues: CASSVPQGRAFF.

This chain connects TRBV5-6 to TRBJ1-1; 8 bases map to TRBD1. Germline V lookup: CDR1 SGHDT, CDR2 YYEEEE. Germline trimming cut 5 bases from V and 5 bases from J; bases unmatched to any gene: 8. The CDR3 runs 14 residues. In nucleotides, the CDR3 is TGTGCCAGCAGTCGAGGACAGGGAGGAACTGAAGCTTTCTTT. Translation gives CASSRGQGGTEAFF. The complete variable domain, with remaining parts taken from reference TRBV5-6 and TRBJ1-1, reads DAGVTQSPTHLIKTRGQQVTLRCSPKSGHDTVSWYQQALGQGPQFIFQYYEEEERQRGNFPDRFSGHQFPNYSSELNVNALLLGDSALYLCASSRGQGGTEAFFGQGTRLTVV.

V and J are TRBV9 and TRBJ2-1, with 8 bases fitting TRBD2. This CDR3 is built from 16 residues. The V segment lost 0 bases and the J segment 7 bases; nucleotides outside the gene matches: 9. Germline CDR1 is SGDLS and CDR2 is YYNGEE. The CDR3 loop is CASSVDPGGPQNEQFF. The DNA for the CDR3 is TGTGCCAGCAGCGTAGATCCGGGAGGGCCTCAAAATGAGCAGTTCTTC.

The chain joins TRBV6-2 or TRBV6-3 to TRBJ2-1, with 7 bases fitting TRBD1. The CDR3 spans 15 residues. V shed 2 bases, J shed 4 bases, and the junction held 5 bases outside the gene matches. Germline V lookup: CDR1 MNHEY, CDR2 SVGEGT. The CDR3 here is CASSYGGTAYNEQFF. CDR3 DNA sequence: TGTGCCAGCAGTTACGGTGGGACAGCGTACAATGAGCAGTTCTTC.

The rearrangement links TRBV6-1 to TRBJ1-1; D call uncertain. Trimming cost V 2 bases and J 4 bases, with 11 bases left between them. The V gene's germline CDR1 is MNHNS and CDR2 SASEGT. This CDR3 contains 14 residues. The CDR3 region is CASSERRRSTEAFF. CDR3 nucleotide sequence: TGTGCCAGCAGTGAAAGGCGTCGTAGCACTGAAGCTTTCTTT.

The gene calls are TRBV5-1 and TRBJ1-1; D call uncertain. Trimming removed 0 bases at V and 8 bases at J, with 11 bases between. The germline CDR1 and CDR2 sequences are SGHRS and YFSETQ. The CDR3 consists of 13 residues. The CDR3 region has the DNA TGCGCCAGCAGCTTGGGATCTCCCACGGAAGCTTTCTTT. Protein sequence: CASSLGSPTEAFF. Based on the CDR3 plus reference TRBV5-1 and TRBJ1-1, the full variable domain is KAGVTQTPRYLIKTRGQQVTLSCSPISGHRSVSWYQQTPGQGLQFLFEYFSETQRNKGNFPGRFSGRQFSNSRSEMNVSTLELGDSALYLCASSLGSPTEAFFGQGTRLTVV.

The rearrangement links TRBV7-9 to TRBJ2-5; TRBD2 matches 9 bases. Germline lookup yields CDR1 SEHNR and CDR2 FQNEAQ (reference sequence). The CDR3 has 14 amino acids. V gave up 2 bases and J gave up 5 bases; unmatched junction bases: 3. The CDR3 sequence is CASSLLAGSETQYF. CDR3 nucleotide sequence: TGTGCCAGCAGCTTACTAGCGGGAAGCGAGACCCAGTACTTC.

The chain uses TRBV12-3 or TRBV12-4 and TRBJ2-2; D is uncertain. This CDR3 contains 12 residues. Trimming shortened V by 5 bases and J by 6 bases, and 7 bases separated the two germline ends. CDR3 protein: CASSPIAGELFF. CDR3 in DNA: TGTGCCAGCAGTCCCATCGCCGGGGAGCTGTTTTTT.

This sequence joins TRBV6-2 or TRBV6-3 and TRBJ2-6; D unclear. This CDR3 spans 13 amino acids. The germline V gene encodes CDR1 MNHEY and CDR2 SVGEGT. V was trimmed by 4 bases and J by 2 bases, leaving 3 bases between them. CDR3 protein: CASSLAGANVLTF. The CDR3 DNA is TGTGCCAGCAGTTTAGCTGGGGCCAACGTCCTGACTTTC.

This chain uses TRBV28 with TRBJ2-1; TRBD2 matches 8 bases. V was pared by 3 bases and J by 8 bases, with 15 bases of the junction left unmatched. The CDR3 has 17 residues. CDR1 is MDHEN and CDR2 is SYDVKM in the germline V gene. CDR3 loop: CASSFLISAGGGDEQFF. In DNA form, the CDR3 reads TGTGCCAGCAGTTTCCTTATTTCGGCGGGAGGCGGGGATGAGCAGTTCTTC.